These 18 T cell receptor beta chains share one sample of origin, sequenced in a study of blood T cell repertoires in COVID-19. Measured with immunoSEQ multiplex PCR; TCRdb has only the in-frame clones, and not every one. The data contain over 250,000 clones, about 70% of them singletons. The sample consisted of peripheral blood. The receptors were gathered from a woman aged 80 or over with acute or convalescent COVID-19.

This clone showed up just once. The V and J genes are TRBV9 and TRBJ2-5; weak D call: TRBD1 (7 bases). The CDR3 sequence is 15 residues long. Germline loops: CDR1 SGDLS, CDR2 YYNGEE. The V end lost 0 bases, the J end lost 4 bases, and 13 bases lay between the germline ends. In DNA, the CDR3 is TGTGCCAGCAGCGTAGGAGGGCAGGGGGGAGAGACCCAGTACTTC. Protein: CASSVGGQGGETQYF.

The count of this clone is one. The chain employs TRBV3-1 (or the pseudogene TRBV3-2) and TRBJ2-1; TRBD2 is a possible D gene (7 bases). Germline V gene lookup returns CDR1 LGHDT and CDR2 YNNKEL (reference sequence). The CDR3 sequence is 15 residues long. Between the trimmed V and J ends, which lost 1 base and 6 bases, there was a span of 13 bases. The CDR3 region is CASSQGPGGGNEQFF. CDR3 coding DNA: TGTGCCAGCAGCCAAGGGCCGGGGGGCGGCAATGAGCAGTTCTTC.

The chain recombines TRBV5-1 with TRBJ2-3; 12 bases map to TRBD2. Unmatched junction bases numbered 11, after V lost 1 base and J lost 2 bases. This CDR3 has 19 residues. The germline CDR1 and CDR2 sequences are SGHRS and YFSETQ. CDR3 residues: CASSLLGLLAGGITDTQYF. Here the CDR3 DNA reads TGCGCCAGCAGCTTGCTCGGCCTGCTAGCGGGAGGGATCACAGATACGCAGTATTTT.

The genes are TRBV7-8 and TRBJ2-5; 10 nucleotides match TRBD1. The junction had 7 bases not matched to a gene; V was cut back by 4 bases and J by 2 bases. CDR3 length equals 16 residues. CDR1 and CDR2 (germline): SGHVS, FQNEAQ. The CDR3 DNA sequence: TGTGCCAGCAGCTCGAGATCGGGACAGGGGCAAGAGACCCAGTACTTC. Translating it yields CASSSRSGQGQETQYF.

This clone was observed a handful of times. The CDR3 DNA follows: TGTGCCAGTAGTGCATCCAGGGGGAAAGTTTCGATTGTGTCCTACGAGCAGTACTTC. It translates to CASSASRGKVSIVSYEQYF. The chain carries TRBV19 and TRBJ2-7; 7 bases line up with TRBD1. CDR1 is LNHDA and CDR2 is SQIVND in the germline V gene (reference sequence). The CDR3 has 19 residues. Trimming cost V 5 bases and J 1 base; bases outside gene matches: 20.

Details on this clone: This sample includes further DNA sequences coding for the same CDR3. The chain joins TRBV10-3 to TRBJ1-1, with 9 bases identical to TRBD1. The CDR3 is 12 residues long. Germline V CDR1 and CDR2: ENHRY, SYGVKD. With 4 bases clipped from V and 6 bases from J, the junction kept 0 bases outside the gene matches. The CDR3 DNA follows: TGTGCCATCAGTGGACAGGGGGCTGAAGCTTTCTTT. It yields the protein CAISGQGAEAFF.

The gene calls are TRBV7-9 and TRBJ2-7, with a possible D match to TRBD1 (5 bases). With 8 bases removed from V and 2 bases from J, the gap between germline ends came to 10 bases. CDR1 and CDR2 (germline): SEHNR, FQNEAQ (reference sequence). This CDR3 spans 12 amino acids. CDR3 bases: TGTGCCAGCGAACAGGCAACCTACGAGCAGTACTTC. Protein: CASEQATYEQYF. Supplemented by reference TRBV7-9 and TRBJ2-7, the full variable domain reads DTGVSQNPRHKITKRGQNVTFRCDPISEHNRLYWYRQTLGQGPEFLTYFQNEAQLEKSRLLSDRFSAERPKGSFSTLEIQRTEQGDSAMYLCASEQATYEQYFGPGTRLTVT.

The rearrangement links TRBV10-3 to TRBJ2-1; 8 positions agree with TRBD1. Trimming cost V 5 bases and J 5 bases; bases outside gene matches: 5. Germline V gene sequence: CDR1 ENHRY, CDR2 SYGVKD. The CDR3 is 14 residues long. The CDR3 sequence is CAISRGQAHNEQFF. In DNA, the CDR3 is TGTGCCATCAGTAGGGGACAGGCACACAATGAGCAGTTCTTC.

V is TRBV18 and J is TRBJ2-7; a possible D gene is TRBD2 (6 bases). CDR1 and CDR2 from the germline V gene are KGHSH and LQKENI. V was pared by 5 bases and J by 3 bases, with 17 bases between. The CDR3 runs to 15 residues. CDR3 sequence: CASSGPGRGVYEQYF. DNA of the CDR3: TGTGCCAGCTCAGGACCGGGACGCGGGGTCTACGAGCAGTACTTC.

The V call is TRBV6-4, the J call TRBJ1-1; no firm D call. V lost 6 bases and J 4 bases, leaving 12 bases between the germline ends. Germline CDR1 reads MRHNA; CDR2 reads SNTAGT. The CDR3 covers 13 residues. This chain's CDR3 is CASSPDGGTEAFF. In DNA, the CDR3 is TGTGCCAGCAGCCCCGACGGCGGCACTGAAGCTTTCTTT.

This chain joins TRBV5-1 and TRBJ2-7; 12 bases line up with TRBD2. V lost 4 bases and J lost 2; bases outside the gene matches: 4. The germline CDR1 and CDR2 sequences are SGHRS and YFSETQ. This CDR3 is built from 15 residues. CDR3 DNA: TGCGCCAGCAGCAGACTAGCGGGAGCCCCCTACGAGCAGTACTTC. It encodes CASSRLAGAPYEQYF.

The chain has TRBV10-3 and TRBJ2-2; 7 bases match TRBD1. Per the germline V gene, CDR1 is ENHRY and CDR2 is SYGVKD. The CDR3 is 18 residues long. The ends lost 5 bases at V and 4 bases at J; junction bases unmatched: 16. CDR3: CAISRGQRRATSTGELFF. The CDR3 coding sequence is TGTGCCATCAGTAGGGGACAGCGAAGGGCAACGAGCACCGGGGAGCTGTTTTTT.

This clone was counted ten times or more. This chain uses TRBV18 with TRBJ2-7, with D tentatively TRBD2 (6 bases). The CDR3 sequence is 16 residues long. Germline assignment: CDR1 KGHSH and CDR2 LQKENI. V lost 4 bases and J lost 1, with 17 bases in between. This CDR3 reads CASSREISGLSYEQYF. The CDR3 DNA is TGTGCCAGCTCACGAGAGATTAGCGGTCTATCCTACGAGCAGTACTTC.

The chain combines TRBV5-1 with TRBJ1-1, with TRBD1 identical over 11 bases. Germline V gene data show CDR1 as SGHRS and CDR2 as YFSETQ. CDR3 size: 15 residues. Trimming at V came to 4 bases and at J to 12 bases, leaving 14 bases not matched to a gene. The CDR3 DNA is TGCGCCAGCAGCCCAAAGGGACAGGGGGGCACCGAGTCTTTCTTT. Encoded protein: CASSPKGQGGTESFF.

The V gene is TRBV5-1, the J gene TRBJ2-7; weak D call: TRBD2 (6 bases). The germline gives CDR1 SGHRS, CDR2 YFSETQ. V lost 1 base, J lost 5 bases, and 10 bases lay in between. This CDR3 comprises 13 residues. CDR3: CASSLRGGNEQYF. The CDR3 region has the DNA TGCGCCAGCAGCTTGAGAGGAGGGAACGAGCAGTACTTC.

The chain has TRBV5-1 and TRBJ2-5; 9 bases are shared with TRBD1. This CDR3 comprises 13 residues. J gave up 5 bases and V 8 bases, and 7 bases lay outside the gene matches. From germline, CDR1 is SGHRS and CDR2 YFSETQ. The CDR3 sequence is CARHRGQGETQYF. DNA of the CDR3: TGCGCCAGGCACAGGGGGCAGGGGGAGACCCAGTACTTC. The whole variable domain, filled in from reference TRBV5-1 and TRBJ2-5, reads KAGVTQTPRYLIKTRGQQVTLSCSPISGHRSVSWYQQTPGQGLQFLFEYFSETQRNKGNFPGRFSGRQFSNSRSEMNVSTLELGDSALYLCARHRGQGETQYFGPGTRLLVL.

This clone was observed a single time. V gene TRBV30 combines with J gene TRBJ1-2, with D unresolved. V lost 7 bases and J 4 bases, leaving 13 bases between the germline ends. The germline CDR1 and CDR2 sequences are GTSNPN and SVGIG (reference sequence). This CDR3 is 12 amino acids long. The CDR3 protein is CAFTLGSYGYTF. In nucleotides, the CDR3 is TGTGCCTTCACCCTTGGGAGCTATGGCTACACCTTC.

The J gene is TRBJ1-1, the V gene TRBV7-8; D perhaps matches TRBD1 (5 bases). Trimming shortened V by 0 bases and J by 0 bases, and 11 bases separated the two germline ends. The length of the CDR3 is 16 residues. Germline V gene sequence: CDR1 SGHVS, CDR2 FQNEAQ. The CDR3: CASSLARLGVNTEAFF. CDR3 in DNA: TGTGCCAGCAGCTTAGCCCGGCTAGGGGTGAACACTGAAGCTTTCTTT.